This T cell receptor (beta chain) is drawn from a study of cytomegalovirus exposure and HLA in healthy donors. A single count supports this clone. The PCR was carried out with 60 Vbeta primers and 13 Jbeta primers. Assay: immunoSEQ multiplex PCR; the TCRdb copy retains only in-frame clones and omits some. This table has some 98,000 clones, under 70% appearing once. V lost 4 bases to trimming and J lost 4 bases, with 17 bases between them. The CDR3 totals 16 residues. Germline CDR1 SGHKS, CDR2 YYEKEE (reference sequence). The source is a man aged 45 to 65 in good health and CMV-seronegative. The V call is TRBV5-5, the J call TRBJ2-2; D may be TRBD1 (6 bases). Material: PBMCs. CDR3 in DNA: TGTGCCAGCAGCCGGGACACTAAACCCTCCACCGGGGAGCTGTTTTTT. Protein sequence: CASSRDTKPSTGELFF.